This is a list of T cell receptor beta chains from one sample in a study of T-cell reconstitution after alpha-beta-depleted transplantation in children. TCRdb reprocessed the PCR reads with MiXCR, giving one entry per CDR3 protein. The sample includes some 830,000 distinct CDR3 sequences, 16% of them seen just once. Sample: PBMCs, mostly from graft donor cells, taken 360 days after TCRalphabeta/CD19-depleted stem cell transplant. Source of these receptors: a male patient younger than 18 who had a stem cell transplant for acute lymphoblastic leukemia, so the T cells may come from the graft donor. The CDR3 runs from the conserved cysteine through the conserved F or W. Fields, in order: clone size, D gene, J gene, V gene, CDR3 DNA, CDR3 protein. A D gene is named only where the DNA matches it firmly. Clone size, where shown, is once, few, many, or a class for clones that have expanded.

>few|TRBD2|TRBJ2-1|TRBV20-1
TGCAGTGCTAGTGGCGCGGGAGGGCCCTATGAGCAGTTCTTC
CSASGAGGPYEQFF
>few|.|TRBJ1-5|TRBV5-5
TGTGCCAGCAGCCGTCTTAGGGAACAGCCCCAGCATTTT
CASSRLREQPQHF
>.|TRBD2|TRBJ2-1|TRBV12-3/TRBV12-4
TGTGCCAGCAGTTTCGGGGGGGGGCCCCACAATGAGCAGTTCTTC
CASSFGGGPHNEQFF
>few|.|TRBJ2-3|TRBV5-1
TGCGCCAGCAGGGTTGTAGACCCAGATACGCAGTATTTT
CASRVVDPDTQYF
>.|TRBD1|TRBJ2-7|TRBV19
TGTGCCAGTAGTATGGGGGACAGTCCTATCTCCTACGAGCAGTACTTC
CASSMGDSPISYEQYF
>few|TRBD1|TRBJ1-2|TRBV12-3/TRBV12-4
TGTGCCAGCAGTTCAACCCAGACAGGGTTCTATGGCTACACCTTC
CASSSTQTGFYGYTF
>many|.|TRBJ1-4|TRBV21-1
TGTGCCATATCTGGGACAGGGAGAAAAAAACTGTTTTTT
CAISGTGRKKLFF
>.|TRBD2|TRBJ2-5|TRBV5-1
TGCGCCAGCAGCTTGGGACTAGCGGGAGGAGCGGAGACCCAGTACTTC
CASSLGLAGGAETQYF
>.|.|TRBJ2-3|TRBV24-1
TGTGCCACCAGTGATCCCGGAGCGATGACAGATACGCAGTATTTT
CATSDPGAMTDTQYF
>.|.|TRBJ1-2|TRBV12-3/TRBV12-4
TGTGCCAGCAGTTTAGCGGGCAGGCCCTATGGCTACACCTTC
CASSLAGRPYGYTF
>many|.|TRBJ2-3|TRBV7-8
TGTGCCAGCAGCTTAGAAGGGGGAGGAGATACGCAGTATTTT
CASSLEGGGDTQYF
>.|TRBD1|TRBJ2-6|TRBV5-1
TGCGCCAGCAGCCTGGGACAGGGGTCCAACGTCCTGACTTTC
CASSLGQGSNVLTF
>few|TRBD2|TRBJ2-1|TRBV18
TGTGCCAGCTCAAGACCGGGACTAGCGGGAGGCCTGCCCTACAATGAGCAGTTCTTC
CASSRPGLAGGLPYNEQFF
>.|.|TRBJ2-3|TRBV7-3
TGTGCCAGCAGCTCGCGGGGTGCTAGCACAGATACGCAGTATTTT
CASSSRGASTDTQYF
>.|.|TRBJ1-2|TRBV12-3/TRBV12-4
TGTGCCAGCTTAAGGTTGTCGACAGACGACTATGGCTACACCTTC
CASLRLSTDDYGYTF
>few|TRBD2|TRBJ2-7|TRBV7-7
TGTGCCAGCAGCTTAGAACCCTGGACTAGCGGGATACCGGTCCCCTACGAGCAGTACTTC
CASSLEPWTSGIPVPYEQYF
>many|TRBD2|TRBJ2-7|TRBV3-1
TGTGCCAGCAGCCGTCCCGGGACTAGAAATGGCGAGCAGTACTTC
CASSRPGTRNGEQYF
>.|TRBD2|TRBJ2-7|TRBV7-9
TGTGCCAGCAGCTTAGGGGTCGGAGCGGGGAGCTCCTACGAGCAGTACTTC
CASSLGVGAGSSYEQYF
>.|.|TRBJ1-1|TRBV12-3/TRBV12-4
TGTGCCAGCTCCCAGAGGGGGGTCGGGACTGAAGCTTTCTTT
CASSQRGVGTEAFF
>.|.|TRBJ2-5|TRBV29-1
TGCAGCGTTGAAGATCCGCAGGATATGGAGACCCAGTACTTC
CSVEDPQDMETQYF
>few|TRBD1|TRBJ2-7|TRBV27
TGTGCCAGCAGTTCCTGGACAGGGAGCGTCTACGAGCAGTACTTC
CASSSWTGSVYEQYF
>few|.|TRBJ2-3|TRBV11-1
TGTGCCAGCAGCTTCTCCCGACTCACCCAGAGGAGCACAGATACGCAGTATTTT
CASSFSRLTQRSTDTQYF
>.|.|TRBJ1-2|TRBV18
TGTGCCAGCTCACACAACATTTTAGGCTACACCTTC
CASSHNILGYTF
>few|.|TRBJ2-5|TRBV9
TGTGCCAGCAGCGCAGACTACCAAGAGACCCAGTACTTC
CASSADYQETQYF
>few|.|TRBJ2-1|TRBV3-1
TGTGCCAGCAGCCAATCCCCGCTAGCGTACTACAATGAGCAGTTCTTC
CASSQSPLAYYNEQFF
>few|.|TRBJ1-2|TRBV27
TGTGCCAGCAGCTACAGTGGTGAGGCGTATGGCTACACCTTC
CASSYSGEAYGYTF
>many|TRBD1|TRBJ1-6|TRBV29-1
TGCAGCGTTCGGGACAGGGCTGAGGGGAATTCACCCCTCCACTTT
CSVRDRAEGNSPLHF
>.|TRBD2|TRBJ2-3|TRBV5-1
TGCGCCAGCAGCTTGGAGTTAGGGACTAGGGCGCTCACAGATACGCAGTATTTT
CASSLELGTRALTDTQYF
>many|.|TRBJ1-4|TRBV24-1
TGTGCCACCAGTGAGCTGGACAGTGAAAAACTGTTTTTT
CATSELDSEKLFF
>.|TRBD1|TRBJ1-1|TRBV5-1
TGCGCCAGCAGCGGAACAGGGGGGACTGAAGCTTTCTTT
CASSGTGGTEAFF
>few|.|TRBJ2-1|TRBV3-1
TGTGCCAGCAGCCACCGGATGAGTGAGCAGTTCTTC
CASSHRMSEQFF
>.|TRBD2|TRBJ2-7|TRBV6-5
TGTGCCAGCAGTTACTTGACTAGCGGGAGGGCCTACGAGCAGTACTTC
CASSYLTSGRAYEQYF
>few|.|TRBJ1-6|TRBV11-2
TGTGCCAGCAGCTTAGTTGGGCGCTCCTATAATTCACCCCTCCACTTT
CASSLVGRSYNSPLHF
>many|TRBD2|TRBJ2-2|TRBV5-1
TGCGCCAGCAGCTCGTTCCCCGGGACTACGAGCGCCGGGGAGCTGTTTTTT
CASSSFPGTTSAGELFF
>.|TRBD2|TRBJ2-5|TRBV6-1
TGTGCCAGCCCCAGACTAGCGGGAGTCCTGTACCAAGAGACCCAGTACTTC
CASPRLAGVLYQETQYF
>.|TRBD2|TRBJ2-6|TRBV12-3/TRBV12-4
TGTGCCAGCAGTTTCCCCTTGGCAGGGAGGGCTGGGGCCAACGTCCTGACTTTC
CASSFPLAGRAGANVLTF
>few|.|TRBJ2-3|TRBV9
TGTGCCAGCAGCGTAGTTGGGACCAACAGCTATAGCACAGATACGCAGTATTTT
CASSVVGTNSYSTDTQYF
>.|.|TRBJ1-1|TRBV29-1
TGCAGCGTTGATCCCCCTTCCGGGAGCAGGGGAAAGAACACTGAAGCTTTCTTT
CSVDPPSGSRGKNTEAFF